The 23 T cell receptor beta chains reported below all come from one sample, sequenced in a study of T cells in Graves' hyperthyroidism and ophthalmopathy. TCR beta CDR3 sequences were amplified from RNA transcripts. The HTBI primer set drove a first-round RT-PCR of the TCR CDR3. TCRdb reprocessed the multiplex PCR reads via MiXCR and lists one record per CDR3 protein. The sample includes 250,000 or so distinct CDR3 sequences, more than 14% of them seen just once. Sequencing input: blood. These receptors were taken from a woman in her 40s with Graves' hyperthyroidism that later progressed to Graves' ophthalmopathy.

This clonotype appeared a few times. The chain carries TRBV3-1 and TRBJ2-7; perhaps TRBD1 as D (6 bases). Germline lookup yields CDR1 LGHDT and CDR2 YNNKEL (reference sequence). V dropped 0 bases and J dropped 1 base, with 10 bases sitting between them. The CDR3 covers 15 residues. DNA of the CDR3: TGTGCCAGCAGCCAAGATCCAGGGGCTTCCTACGAGCAGTACTTC. Its protein is CASSQDPGASYEQYF.

This clonotype was seen many times. Written as DNA, the CDR3 is TGTGCCAGCACTCCGGGACCGGGGAGTTATTACGAGCAGTACTTC. Protein: CASTPGPGSYYEQYF. The chain joins TRBV6-1 to TRBJ2-7; perhaps D is TRBD1 or TRBD2 (5 bases each). The length of the CDR3 is 15 residues. In germline, CDR1 is MNHNS, CDR2 SASEGT. The V and J ends lost 7 bases and 4 bases respectively, with 20 bases between them.

There are many counts of this clonotype. This chain links TRBV6-1 with TRBJ2-7; 8 bases fit TRBD2. CDR1 MNHNS and CDR2 SASEGT come from the germline V gene. The CDR3 is 15 amino acids. The ends lost 5 bases at V and 3 bases at J; junction bases unmatched: 9. This CDR3 reads CASSTNAAGGYEQYF. The CDR3 nucleotides are TGTGCCAGCAGTACCAATGCTGCGGGAGGCTACGAGCAGTACTTC.

This clonotype was seen repeatedly, ten times or more. The CDR3 sequence is CASSLSGRDNEQFF. The CDR3 nucleotides read TGTGCCAGCAGTTTATCCGGGAGGGACAATGAGCAGTTCTTC. The chain uses TRBV27 and TRBJ2-1; 8 bases line up with TRBD2. The CDR3 is made up of 14 amino acids. V trimming: 0 bases; J trimming: 5 bases; junction bases outside the gene matches: 0. Germline V gives CDR1 MNHEY, CDR2 SMNVEV (reference sequence).

This clonotype was recorded many times. The chain couples TRBV5-5 to TRBJ2-6; D ambiguous. Trimming left V 4 bases short and J 3 bases short, with 2 bases between. CDR1 and CDR2 from the germline V gene are SGHKS and YYEKEE (reference sequence). The CDR3 extends over 12 amino acids. The CDR3 DNA reads TGTGCCAGCAGCCGTGGGGCCAACGTCCTGACTTTC. Translating it yields CASSRGANVLTF. The variable domain in full, with the rest retrieved from reference TRBV5-5 and TRBJ2-6, is DAGVTQSPTHLIKTRGQQVTLRCSPISGHKSVSWYQQVLGQGPQFIFQYYEKEERGRGNFPDRFSARQFPNYSSELNVNALLLGDSALYLCASSRGANVLTFGAGSRLTVL.

This clonotype was seen ten or more times. The chain couples TRBV3-1 to TRBJ2-7; 10 bases fit TRBD2. Losses at the gene ends were 2 bases for V and 3 bases for J; bases not matched to a gene: 7. The CDR3 contains 16 residues. Germline V CDR1 and CDR2: LGHDT, YNNKEL (reference sequence). CDR3 nucleotides: TGTGCCAGCAGCCAAAAGGGACTAGCGAGAAGCTACGAGCAGTACTTC. Its protein product is CASSQKGLARSYEQYF.

This clonotype was counted many times. The chain uses TRBV7-9 and TRBJ2-6, with D hard to call. V lost 5 bases and J lost 2, with 16 bases in between. Per germline, CDR1 SEHNR and CDR2 FQNEAQ (reference sequence). The CDR3 has 17 residues. CDR3 loop: CASSPASNRAGANVLTF. CDR3 sequence (DNA): TGTGCCAGCAGCCCAGCATCAAACAGAGCTGGGGCCAACGTCCTGACTTTC.

This clonotype was observed at least ten times. The chain couples TRBV20-1 to TRBJ2-1; 8 nucleotides match TRBD1. J lost 9 bases, V lost 3 bases, and 7 bases had no gene match. The germline CDR1 and CDR2 sequences are DFQATT and SNEGSKA (reference sequence). The CDR3 spans 13 residues. The DNA for the CDR3 is TGCAGTGCTAGCGGACAGGGTCGGGGTGAGCAGTTCTTC. This codes for CSASGQGRGEQFF.

A remark on this clonotype: A much bigger clone sits one base away, suggesting this may be a read error. The J gene is TRBJ2-3, the V gene TRBV19; TRBD1 aligns across 7 bases. The CDR3 contains 13 residues. After removal of 10 bases from V and 4 bases from J, the junction contained 8 bases not matched to a gene. CDR1 is LNHDA, CDR2 SQIVND, per germline (reference sequence). The CDR3 DNA reads as TGTGCCACAACACAGGGGAGCGCAGATACGCAGTATTTT. Residues: CATTQGSADTQYF.

In its sample, this clonotype was seen many times. The chain links TRBV3-1 to TRBJ1-2, with D uncertain. CDR1 is LGHDT, CDR2 YNNKEL, per germline (reference sequence). V was trimmed by 1 base and J by 8 bases, leaving 14 bases between them. CDR3 length: 14 residues. The CDR3 loop is CASSQGLGLVGYTF. The DNA for the CDR3 is TGTGCCAGCAGCCAAGGATTGGGATTGGTGGGCTACACCTTC.

The table lists this clonotype with many counts. This chain connects TRBV7-8 to TRBJ2-7, with D perhaps TRBD1 (6 bases). In germline, CDR1 is SGHVS, CDR2 FQNEAQ. The CDR3 extends over 14 amino acids. Between the trimmed V and J ends, which lost 1 base and 0 bases, there was a span of 7 bases. The CDR3: CASSLGGRSYEQYF. The CDR3 DNA follows: TGTGCCAGCAGCTTAGGGGGGCGCTCCTACGAGCAGTACTTC.

This clonotype was observed many times. The chain couples TRBV25-1 to TRBJ2-2; D is ambiguous. Trimming pared 7 bases from V and 1 base from J, leaving 7 bases between. Germline V gene lookup returns CDR1 MGHDK and CDR2 SYGVNS. The CDR3 runs 13 residues. Here the CDR3 reads CASNLGNTGELFF. The CDR3 DNA sequence: TGTGCCAGCAACCTAGGGAACACCGGGGAGCTGTTTTTT.

This clonotype was observed many times. A single base separates this from a much larger clone, so it may be a read error. In DNA, the CDR3 is TGTGCCAGCAGCCACGCAGATACGCAGTATTTT. This gives the protein CASSHADTQYF. The chain employs TRBV3-1 and TRBJ2-3; no reliable D call. The length of the CDR3 is 11 residues. V lost 3 bases and J 4 bases, leaving 2 bases between the germline ends. The germline CDR1 and CDR2 sequences are LGHDT and YNNKEL (reference sequence).

This clonotype was counted at least ten times. The CDR3 loop is CASSPPLTGGTEAFF. The CDR3, as DNA: TGTGCCAGCTCACCACCGTTGACAGGGGGCACTGAAGCTTTCTTT. This chain links TRBV18 with TRBJ1-1; 9 nucleotides align to TRBD1. After removal of 0 bases from V and 4 bases from J, the junction contained 3 bases not matched to a gene. This CDR3 comprises 15 residues. CDR1 is KGHSH, CDR2 LQKENI, per germline.

This clonotype was seen a few times. J is TRBJ2-2 and V is TRBV4-1; 11 positions agree with TRBD2. The CDR3 sequence is 18 residues long. The germline V gene has CDR1 MGHRA and CDR2 YSYEKL. The J segment lost 4 bases and the V segment lost 4 bases, leaving 11 bases of the junction unmatched. CDR3 region: CASSRVILAGGFTGELFF. CDR3 DNA: TGCGCCAGCAGCCGCGTGATCCTAGCGGGAGGATTCACCGGGGAGCTGTTTTTT.

This clonotype was seen repeatedly, ten times or more. This chain uses TRBV29-1 with TRBJ2-1; TRBD2 matches at 12 bases. The germline gives CDR1 SQVTM, CDR2 ANQGSEA. V shed 4 bases and J 10 bases; nucleotides not matched to a gene: 8. The CDR3 extends over 14 amino acids. The CDR3 protein is CSVALRLAGEEQFF. The CDR3 nucleotides read TGCAGCGTTGCCCTCAGACTAGCGGGAGAAGAGCAGTTCTTC.

In its sample, this clonotype was seen many times. The V gene is TRBV28, the J gene TRBJ1-1; D remains unclear. CDR1 MDHEN and CDR2 SYDVKM come from the germline V gene. V lost 4 bases and J 4 bases, leaving 7 bases between the germline ends. This CDR3 region has 12 residues. This CDR3 is CASSSPATEAFF. CDR3 sequence (DNA): TGTGCCAGCAGTTCCCCGGCCACTGAAGCTTTCTTT. The variable domain in full, completed from reference TRBV28 and TRBJ1-1, reads DVKVTQSSRYLVKRTGEKVFLECVQDMDHENMFWYRQDPGLGLRLIYFSYDVKMKEKGDIPEGYSVSREKKERFSLILESASTNQTSMYLCASSSPATEAFFGQGTRLTVV.

In this sample, this clonotype turned up many times. V gene TRBV18 combines with J gene TRBJ2-7; 7 bases agree with TRBD2. Per the germline V gene, CDR1 is KGHSH and CDR2 is LQKENI. This CDR3 spans 15 amino acids. V lost 3 bases to trimming and J lost 4 bases; unmatched junction nucleotides: 9. CDR3 nucleotides: TGTGCCAGCTCACCGGAGGCGGGGGTATGGTACGAGCAGTACTTC. Its protein product is CASSPEAGVWYEQYF.

This clonotype was seen many times. The V and J genes are TRBV19 and TRBJ2-7, with 10 bases aligning to TRBD1. CDR1 LNHDA and CDR2 SQIVND come from the germline V gene (reference sequence). The CDR3 covers 15 residues. Trimming removed 5 bases from V and 2 bases from J; junction bases left unmatched: 6. CDR3 region: CASSDSGTGAYEQYF. The CDR3 bases are TGTGCCAGTAGTGATTCCGGGACAGGGGCCTACGAGCAGTACTTC.

This clonotype appeared many times. The chain recombines TRBV6-5 with TRBJ1-5; no clear D. The CDR3 sequence is 15 residues long. Trimming removed 3 bases from V and 0 bases from J, with 9 bases in between. Germline CDR1 reads MNHEY; CDR2 reads SVGAGI. The CDR3 region is CASSYSKVSNQPQHF. Here the CDR3 DNA reads TGTGCCAGCAGTTATTCGAAGGTTAGCAATCAGCCCCAGCATTTT.

This clonotype was detected ten times or more. V is TRBV12-3 or TRBV12-4 and J is TRBJ2-7; perhaps TRBD2 as D (6 bases). V was pared by 6 bases and J by 5 bases, with 17 bases between. The CDR3 extends over 14 amino acids. Written as DNA, the CDR3 is TGTGCCAGCAGCGCCCGGGGGACTCATAACGAGCAGTACTTC. It is translated as CASSARGTHNEQYF.

There are a few counts of this clonotype. The CDR3 does not close with the conserved phenylalanine or tryptophan, likely indicating a read error. The chain carries TRBV3-1 and TRBJ2-1; D perhaps matches TRBD2 (5 bases). The CDR3 length is 16 residues. Trimming removed 3 bases from V and 0 bases from J, with 12 bases in between. CDR1 is LGHDT and CDR2 is YNNKEL in the germline V gene (reference sequence). CDR3 nucleotide sequence: TGTGCCAGCAGCCATCTAGCCCTCAGCTCCTACAATGAGCAGTTCCTC. It encodes CASSHLALSSYNEQFL.

This clonotype was observed at least ten times. V gene TRBV2 combines with J gene TRBJ2-1; TRBD2 matches 8 bases. The CDR3 contains 15 residues. The germline V gene has CDR1 SNHLY and CDR2 FYNNEI. The junction had 12 bases not matched to a gene; V was cut back by 7 bases and J by 7 bases. The CDR3 region is CASTRGLAELNEQFF. The CDR3 DNA sequence: TGTGCCAGCACCCGCGGACTAGCAGAACTTAATGAGCAGTTCTTC.